These T cell receptor beta chains were read from a single sample in a study of CD8 T cells in ankylosing spondylitis. Each CDR3 protein gets one entry after TCRdb re-called the 5' RACE reads with MiXCR. The sample consists of under 150,000 distinct CDR3 sequences, over 7% of them appearing once. Sequenced sample: blood, either unsorted or a sorted T cell fraction (not recorded which). The receptors were gathered from a male donor with ankylosing spondylitis or in good health (not recorded which). Each CDR3 is given with its conserved first and last residue. The D gene is left open where the match is weak. Clone size is stated in some rows and not others, as once, few, many or a class when expanded.

d_gene	len	v_gene	j_gene	abundance	CDR3nt	CDR3aa
-	15	TRBV15	TRBJ2-5	-	TGTGCCACCAGCAGAGAAGGTGTAGGACAAGAGACCCAGTACTTC	CATSREGVGQETQYF
-	16	TRBV12-3/TRBV12-4	TRBJ2-1	many	TGTGCCAGCAGAGACTCCCTAGCGAACAGCTACAATGAGCAGTTCTTC	CASRDSLANSYNEQFF
TRBD2	13	TRBV20-1	TRBJ2-7	many	TGCAGTGCTGGGGGACTAGCTACCTACGAGCAGTACTTC	CSAGGLATYEQYF
TRBD2	14	TRBV20-1	TRBJ2-7	-	TGCAGTGCTAGAGAACTAGCGGGAGTGGGAGAGCAGTACTTC	CSARELAGVGEQYF
TRBD2	16	TRBV20-1	TRBJ2-7	-	TGCTGTGCTCCCCTTAGCGGGAGGGAACTATTCTACGAGCAGTACTTC	CCAPLSGRELFYEQYF
-	13	TRBV29-1	TRBJ1-2	many	TGCAGCGTTGTTCTGGGGAAGGGCTATGGCTACACCTTC	CSVVLGKGYGYTF
-	16	TRBV7-8	TRBJ2-2	many	TGTGCCAGCAGCTTATTCCTCGACGCGAACACCGGGGAGCTGTTTTTT	CASSLFLDANTGELFF
-	15	TRBV5-1	TRBJ2-1	many	TGCGCCAGCAGCTTGAAGGCAGGTAGCTACAATGAGCAGTTCTTC	CASSLKAGSYNEQFF
TRBD2	17	TRBV12-3/TRBV12-4	TRBJ2-1	-	TGTGCCAGCATTCTGCCGAATAGCGGGAGCTCCTACAATGAGCAGTTCTTC	CASILPNSGSSYNEQFF
-	14	TRBV7-2	TRBJ2-3	many	TGTGCCAGCAGCTTAGGCGGGTGGGGAGATACGCAGTATTTT	CASSLGGWGDTQYF
-	13	TRBV18	TRBJ2-5	many	TGTGCCAGCTCACCGGGATGGAAAGAGACCCAGTACTTC	CASSPGWKETQYF
-	15	TRBV4-1	TRBJ1-5	many	TGCGCCAGCAGCCACCTCGTCAGGGGCGATCAGCCCCAGCATTTT	CASSHLVRGDQPQHF
-	14	TRBV4-3	TRBJ1-1	-	TGCGCCAGCAGCCAGTGGGGAAGGGACACTGAAGCTTTCTTT	CASSQWGRDTEAFF
TRBD1	16	TRBV5-1	TRBJ2-2	few	TGCGCCAGCAGCCGGGGACAGCTTACGAACACCGGGGAGCTGTTTTTT	CASSRGQLTNTGELFF
-	13	TRBV2	TRBJ2-7	many	TGTGCCAGCAGTGCAGACAGTTTCTACGAGCAGTACTTC	CASSADSFYEQYF
TRBD2	17	TRBV5-1	TRBJ2-5	-	TGCGCCAGCAGCTCGGGACTAGCGGGAGGGCCGATGGAGACCCAGTACTTC	CASSSGLAGGPMETQYF
-	14	TRBV20-1	TRBJ2-5	many	TGCAGTGCCCAAGGGGATTGGCGTGTAGAGACCCAGTACTTC	CSAQGDWRVETQYF
TRBD1	12	TRBV29-1	TRBJ2-7	once	TGCAGCACGGAGACAGGGGCCCACGAGCAGTACTTC	CSTETGAHEQYF